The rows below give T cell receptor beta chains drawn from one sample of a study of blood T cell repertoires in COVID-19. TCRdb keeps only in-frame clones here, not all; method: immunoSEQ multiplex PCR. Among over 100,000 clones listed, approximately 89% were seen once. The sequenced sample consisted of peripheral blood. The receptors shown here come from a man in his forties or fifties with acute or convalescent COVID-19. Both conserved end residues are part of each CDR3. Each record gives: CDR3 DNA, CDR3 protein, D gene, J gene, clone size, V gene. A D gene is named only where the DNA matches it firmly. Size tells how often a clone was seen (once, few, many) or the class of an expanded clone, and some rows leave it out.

TGTGCCAGCAGCATAAACCAGGGGAACTATGGCTACACCTTC,CASSINQGNYGYTF,.,TRBJ1-2,few,TRBV7-9
TGTGCCAGCAGCGGACCGGGACATAGCAATCAGCCCCAGCATTTT,CASSGPGHSNQPQHF,.,TRBJ1-5,.,TRBV3-1/TRBV3-2
TGTGCCAGCACCCAGGGCGGGAGTATGTCTGAAGCTTTCTTT,CASTQGGSMSEAFF,.,TRBJ1-1,.,TRBV5-5
TGTGCCAGTACCCCCCAGGGGGCCGCCGCGGGAGCTTTCTTT,CASTPQGAAAGAFF,TRBD1,TRBJ1-1,.,TRBV19
TGTGCCAGCAGTACGGGGACAGGGGTAGGCCATGGCTACACCTTC,CASSTGTGVGHGYTF,TRBD1,TRBJ1-2,.,TRBV2
TGCGCCAGCAGCTTCGCTACAGGACGGACTGAAGCTTTCTTT,CASSFATGRTEAFF,.,TRBJ1-1,.,TRBV5-1
TGTGCCAGCAGCGAACGGGAACTACCTGGGACTGAAGCTTTCTTT,CASSERELPGTEAFF,.,TRBJ1-1,.,TRBV9
TGTGCCAGCGGACAGCCGGCAAGGACCCAGTACTTC,CASGQPARTQYF,.,TRBJ2-5,.,TRBV6-5
TGTGCCAGCAGTTACGGCGGGACAGTCAGGGACATTCAGTACTTC,CASSYGGTVRDIQYF,.,TRBJ2-4,.,TRBV6-5
TGTGCCAGCAGCCTTTCCGCTGGAGGGGCTGGTGGCTACACCTTC,CASSLSAGGAGGYTF,.,TRBJ1-2,.,TRBV7-8
TGTGCCAGCAGTCTGGGACAGCCGTATGGCTACACCTTC,CASSLGQPYGYTF,TRBD1,TRBJ1-2,.,TRBV12-3/TRBV12-4